This T cell receptor (beta chain) was sequenced in a study of tumor-infiltrating lymphocytes in localized non-small cell lung cancer. The protocol was immunoSEQ multiplex PCR, while the TCRdb copy is restricted to in-frame clones and leaves out a portion. The sample yields some 11,000 clones, more than 75% seen once. On this clone: Its antigen is not identified.

Study-wide results and caveats: Compared with uninvolved lung, tumors showed higher T cell infiltration by TCRbeta sequencing. Technical variation could not be separated from intratumor heterogeneity here. Immunotypes IM1 and IM2 had similar TCR-derived T-cell fractions. TCR sequencing covered a subset of patients with enough tissue.

With 5 bases clipped from V and 7 bases from J, the junction kept 12 bases outside the gene matches. This CDR3 is 16 amino acids long. Germline V gene lookup returns CDR1 SGHTA and CDR2 FQGNSA. The sequencing input was uninvolved lung tissue not adjacent to the tumor. This clonotype originated in a human donor with non-small cell lung cancer. The J gene is TRBJ2-1, the V gene TRBV7-2, with 9 bases identical to TRBD2. The CDR3 spells CASSRDVAGVGNEQFF. CDR3 nucleotides: TGTGCCAGCAGCCGGGATGTAGCGGGAGTGGGAAATGAGCAGTTCTTC.